This is a list of T cell receptor beta chains from one sample in a study of T-cell reconstitution after alpha-beta-depleted transplantation in children. Each CDR3 protein gets one entry after TCRdb re-called the PCR reads with MiXCR. Here the sample spans about 110,000 distinct CDR3 sequences, about a tenth being singletons. The sequencing used PBMCs from the stem cell graft donor, collected from the stem cell graft. The receptors shown here come from a human donor who donated a stem cell graft to a child with acute lymphoblastic leukemia. Both conserved end residues are part of each CDR3. A D gene is named only where the DNA matches it firmly. Clone size is given for some rows only: seen once, a few or many times, or a class if the clone is expanded.

J gene: TRBJ2-5; V gene: TRBV7-9; D gene: NA; clone size: many; CDR3 DNA: TGTGCCAGCAGCCGCCTCATAGGAGGGGGGACCCAAGAGACCCAGTACTTC; CDR3 protein: CASSRLIGGGTQETQYF
J gene: TRBJ1-2; V gene: TRBV27; D gene: NA; clone size: many; CDR3 DNA: TGTGCCAGCAGCAAAGGTTACAGGCAGGAGGATGGCTACACCTTC; CDR3 protein: CASSKGYRQEDGYTF
J gene: TRBJ1-5; V gene: TRBV24-1; D gene: NA; clone size: many; CDR3 DNA: TGTGCCACCCAGCCCTATAGCAATCAGCCCCAGCATTTT; CDR3 protein: CATQPYSNQPQHF
J gene: TRBJ2-7; V gene: TRBV11-2; D gene: TRBD1; clone size: NA; CDR3 DNA: TGTGCCAGCAGCTCCCGGGACAGGGTGGACGAGCAGTACTTC; CDR3 protein: CASSSRDRVDEQYF
J gene: TRBJ2-3; V gene: TRBV7-2; D gene: TRBD2; clone size: many; CDR3 DNA: TGTGCCAGCAGCTTAGCGTTTAGCGGGACTGGCACAGATACGCAGTATTTT; CDR3 protein: CASSLAFSGTGTDTQYF
J gene: TRBJ1-1; V gene: TRBV27; D gene: NA; clone size: many; CDR3 DNA: TGTGCCAGCAGTTTACCCGGGAACACTGAAGCTTTCTTT; CDR3 protein: CASSLPGNTEAFF
J gene: TRBJ1-5; V gene: TRBV20-1; D gene: TRBD1; clone size: many; CDR3 DNA: TGCAGTGCTGGTACACAGGGGAGTCAGCCCCAGCATTTT; CDR3 protein: CSAGTQGSQPQHF
J gene: TRBJ1-2; V gene: TRBV7-9; D gene: NA; clone size: few; CDR3 DNA: TGTGCCAGCAGCTCACAAACCGAAGCTCGGGGCTACACCTTC; CDR3 protein: CASSSQTEARGYTF
J gene: TRBJ2-1; V gene: TRBV24-1; D gene: NA; clone size: many; CDR3 DNA: TGTGCCACCAACAGCCTTAACAATGAGCAGTTCTTC; CDR3 protein: CATNSLNNEQFF
J gene: TRBJ1-5; V gene: TRBV6-5; D gene: TRBD1; clone size: many; CDR3 DNA: TGTGCCAGCAGGCGGACAGGGGGCAAAGAAAATCAGCCCCAGCATTTT; CDR3 protein: CASRRTGGKENQPQHF
J gene: TRBJ2-1; V gene: TRBV9; D gene: TRBD2; clone size: many; CDR3 DNA: TGTGCCAGCAGCTTCAGAAGTGGGACTAGCGGACACAATGAGCAGTTCTTC; CDR3 protein: CASSFRSGTSGHNEQFF
J gene: TRBJ2-2; V gene: TRBV20-1; D gene: NA; clone size: many; CDR3 DNA: TGCAGTGCTAGAGTTGGAGAAGAGAACACCGGGGAGCTGTTTTTT; CDR3 protein: CSARVGEENTGELFF
J gene: TRBJ2-6; V gene: TRBV5-1; D gene: TRBD1; clone size: many; CDR3 DNA: TGCGCCAGCAGCCCCTATACAGGGGGGTCGGCCAACGTCCTGACTTTC; CDR3 protein: CASSPYTGGSANVLTF
J gene: TRBJ1-5; V gene: TRBV5-5; D gene: NA; clone size: NA; CDR3 DNA: TGTGCCAGCAGCCACGCCAGCCAATCTAGCAATCAGCCCCAGCATTTT; CDR3 protein: CASSHASQSSNQPQHF
J gene: TRBJ2-5; V gene: TRBV5-1; D gene: TRBD1; clone size: many; CDR3 DNA: TGCGCCAGCAGCTTGTCCGACAGGGGAGGAGAGACCCAGTACTTC; CDR3 protein: CASSLSDRGGETQYF
J gene: TRBJ2-7; V gene: TRBV5-1; D gene: NA; clone size: many; CDR3 DNA: TGCGCCAGCAGCTTGGATCCAGGGCCCTACGAGCAGTACTTC; CDR3 protein: CASSLDPGPYEQYF
J gene: TRBJ2-7; V gene: TRBV12-3/TRBV12-4; D gene: TRBD1; clone size: many; CDR3 DNA: TGTGCCAGCAGTTCGACAGGGAAGGCGTCCTACGAGCAGTACTTC; CDR3 protein: CASSSTGKASYEQYF
J gene: TRBJ2-2; V gene: TRBV5-6; D gene: NA; clone size: many; CDR3 DNA: TGTGCCAGCAGCTTGACGGGTCCTAGGATCACCGGGGAGCTGTTTTTT; CDR3 protein: CASSLTGPRITGELFF
J gene: TRBJ1-4; V gene: TRBV27; D gene: NA; clone size: many; CDR3 DNA: TGTGCCAGCAGTTTGGACTCGAGGGGAGGTGAAAAACTGTTTTTT; CDR3 protein: CASSLDSRGGEKLFF
J gene: TRBJ1-1; V gene: TRBV2; D gene: TRBD1; clone size: many; CDR3 DNA: TGTGCCAGCAGCGAACAGGGGGCAAACACTGAAGCTTTCTTT; CDR3 protein: CASSEQGANTEAFF
J gene: TRBJ1-1; V gene: TRBV20-1; D gene: NA; clone size: many; CDR3 DNA: TGCAGTGCTAGAGATACCGGCAGGGGGAACACTGAAGCTTTCTTT; CDR3 protein: CSARDTGRGNTEAFF
J gene: TRBJ2-7; V gene: TRBV7-9; D gene: NA; clone size: NA; CDR3 DNA: TGTGCCAGCAGCTTAGGTAGCCAGATCTACGAGCAGTACTTC; CDR3 protein: CASSLGSQIYEQYF
J gene: TRBJ1-3; V gene: TRBV29-1; D gene: NA; clone size: many; CDR3 DNA: TGCAGCGTTGCCGAGGGTAGTAGCTCTGGAAACACCATATATTTT; CDR3 protein: CSVAEGSSSGNTIYF
J gene: TRBJ2-5; V gene: TRBV12-3/TRBV12-4; D gene: TRBD1; clone size: many; CDR3 DNA: TGTGCCAGCCGCCTGACAGGGAGCCAAGAGACCCAGTACTTC; CDR3 protein: CASRLTGSQETQYF
J gene: TRBJ2-2; V gene: TRBV5-1; D gene: TRBD2; clone size: many; CDR3 DNA: TGCGCCAGCAGCTTGGACACTAGCGGAACCGGGGAGCTGTTTTTT; CDR3 protein: CASSLDTSGTGELFF
J gene: TRBJ1-2; V gene: TRBV12-3/TRBV12-4; D gene: NA; clone size: many; CDR3 DNA: TGTGCCAGCAGCCACACAGGGCCCAACTATGGCTACACCTTC; CDR3 protein: CASSHTGPNYGYTF
J gene: TRBJ1-4; V gene: TRBV6-1; D gene: NA; clone size: few; CDR3 DNA: TGTGCCAGCACCACTAGGACGGCCTATAATGAAAAACTGTTTTTT; CDR3 protein: CASTTRTAYNEKLFF
J gene: TRBJ2-7; V gene: TRBV5-1; D gene: NA; clone size: many; CDR3 DNA: TGCGCCAGCAGCTTGGCCAAGAGCTCCTACGAGCAGTACTTC; CDR3 protein: CASSLAKSSYEQYF
J gene: TRBJ2-7; V gene: TRBV12-3/TRBV12-4; D gene: NA; clone size: NA; CDR3 DNA: TGTGCCAGCACCCTGGGTAAATCCTACGAGCAGTACTTC; CDR3 protein: CASTLGKSYEQYF
J gene: TRBJ2-2; V gene: TRBV4-3; D gene: TRBD1; clone size: many; CDR3 DNA: TGCGCCAGCAGCCAGTCCCTTTGGAGACAGGGGATCACCGGGGAGCTGTTTTTT; CDR3 protein: CASSQSLWRQGITGELFF
J gene: TRBJ2-3; V gene: TRBV20-1; D gene: NA; clone size: many; CDR3 DNA: TGCAGTGCTAGAGATACGAGGGGGGTGACAGATACGCAGTATTTT; CDR3 protein: CSARDTRGVTDTQYF
J gene: TRBJ1-1; V gene: TRBV12-3/TRBV12-4; D gene: TRBD1; clone size: many; CDR3 DNA: TGTGCCAGCAGCTCCGGGACAGGGGCTGGGGACACTGAAGCTTTCTTT; CDR3 protein: CASSSGTGAGDTEAFF
J gene: TRBJ2-4; V gene: TRBV6-2/TRBV6-3; D gene: TRBD2; clone size: NA; CDR3 DNA: TGTGCCACCGCCCGACTAGCGGGAGAACCAAACATTCAGTACTTC; CDR3 protein: CATARLAGEPNIQYF
J gene: TRBJ2-1; V gene: TRBV18; D gene: TRBD2; clone size: many; CDR3 DNA: TGTGCCAGCTCACCAGGGGCTAGCGGGAAGAATGAGCAGTTCTTC; CDR3 protein: CASSPGASGKNEQFF
J gene: TRBJ2-1; V gene: TRBV10-3; D gene: TRBD2; clone size: many; CDR3 DNA: TGTGCCATCAGAGGGACTAGCGGGGGCAATGAGCAGTTCTTC; CDR3 protein: CAIRGTSGGNEQFF
J gene: TRBJ2-4; V gene: TRBV6-1; D gene: TRBD1; clone size: many; CDR3 DNA: TGTGCCAGCAGTGAAGCAGGGGGCGCAGGAAACATTCAGTACTTC; CDR3 protein: CASSEAGGAGNIQYF
J gene: TRBJ2-2; V gene: TRBV6-5; D gene: NA; clone size: NA; CDR3 DNA: TGTGCCAGCAGTTTGGACCTCCTGGGGAACACCGGGGAGCTGTTTTTT; CDR3 protein: CASSLDLLGNTGELFF
J gene: TRBJ1-1; V gene: TRBV5-8; D gene: NA; clone size: NA; CDR3 DNA: TGTGCCAGCAGCTCACCTACAGGGCTGGGCACTGAAGCTTTCTTT; CDR3 protein: CASSSPTGLGTEAFF